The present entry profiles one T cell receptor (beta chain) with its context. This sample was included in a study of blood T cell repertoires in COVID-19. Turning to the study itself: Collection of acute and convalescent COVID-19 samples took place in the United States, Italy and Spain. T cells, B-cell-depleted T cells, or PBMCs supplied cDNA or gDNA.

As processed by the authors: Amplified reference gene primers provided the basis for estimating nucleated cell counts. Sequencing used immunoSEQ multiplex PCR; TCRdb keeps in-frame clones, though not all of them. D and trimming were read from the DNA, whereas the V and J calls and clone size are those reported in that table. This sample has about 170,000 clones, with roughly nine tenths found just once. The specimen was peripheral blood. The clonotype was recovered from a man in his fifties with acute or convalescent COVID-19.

CDR3 loop: CASSLGLLISIRNEQFF. CDR3 DNA: TGTGCCAGCAGCTTGGGACTTTTGATTTCCATTAGAAATGAGCAGTTCTTC. The rearrangement joins TRBV6-2 or TRBV6-3 to TRBJ2-1, with D possibly TRBD2 on 6 matching bases. Germline CDR1 is MNHEY and CDR2 is SVGEGT. The V end was cut by 6 bases, the J end by 7 bases, with 25 bases between. The CDR3 contains 17 residues.